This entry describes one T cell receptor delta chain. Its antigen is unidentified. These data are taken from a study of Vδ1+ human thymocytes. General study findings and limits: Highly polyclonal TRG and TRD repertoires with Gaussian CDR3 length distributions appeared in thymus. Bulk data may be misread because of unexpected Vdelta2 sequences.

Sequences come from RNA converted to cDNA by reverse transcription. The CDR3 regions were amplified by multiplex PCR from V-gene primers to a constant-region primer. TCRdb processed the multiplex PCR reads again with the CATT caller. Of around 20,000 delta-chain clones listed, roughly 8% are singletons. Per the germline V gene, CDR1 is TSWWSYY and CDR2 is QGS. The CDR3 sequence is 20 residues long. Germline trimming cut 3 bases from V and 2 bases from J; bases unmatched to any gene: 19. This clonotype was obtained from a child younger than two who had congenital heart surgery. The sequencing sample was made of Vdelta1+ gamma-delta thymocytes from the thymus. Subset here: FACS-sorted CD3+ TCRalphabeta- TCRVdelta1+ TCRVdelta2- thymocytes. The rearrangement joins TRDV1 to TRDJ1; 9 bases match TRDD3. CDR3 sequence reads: CALGECYLPRYWGSTDKLIF. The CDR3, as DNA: TGTGCTCTTGGGGAGTGTTACCTTCCTCGCTACTGGGGGAGTACCGATAAACTCATCTTT.